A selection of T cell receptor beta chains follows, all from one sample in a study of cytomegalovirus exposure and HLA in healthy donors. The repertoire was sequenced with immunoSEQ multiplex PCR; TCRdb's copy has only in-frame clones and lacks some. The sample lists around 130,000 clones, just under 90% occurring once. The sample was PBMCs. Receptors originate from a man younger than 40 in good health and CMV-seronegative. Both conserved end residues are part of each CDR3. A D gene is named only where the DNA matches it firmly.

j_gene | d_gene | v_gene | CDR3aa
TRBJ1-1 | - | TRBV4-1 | CASSHLFDSPEAFF
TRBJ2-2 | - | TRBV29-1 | CSVASSPSNTGELFF
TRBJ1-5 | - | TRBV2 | CASSGSLRGQPQHF
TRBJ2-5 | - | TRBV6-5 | CASSYQGETQYF
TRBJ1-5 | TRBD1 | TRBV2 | CASRGTGSNQPQHF
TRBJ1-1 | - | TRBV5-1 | CASLKGPENTEAFF
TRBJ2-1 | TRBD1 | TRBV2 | CASSEQGAPYNEQFF
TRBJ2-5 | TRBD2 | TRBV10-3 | CAISGPGSGGEQETQYF
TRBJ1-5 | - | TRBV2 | CASTPGGRSNQPQHF
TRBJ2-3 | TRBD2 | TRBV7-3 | CASSTGLAGGIYTDTQYF
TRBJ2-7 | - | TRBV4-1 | CASSQDSTGILYEQYF
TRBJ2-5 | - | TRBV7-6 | CASGIGPTQYF
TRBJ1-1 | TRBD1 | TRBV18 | CASSPYDRASEAFF
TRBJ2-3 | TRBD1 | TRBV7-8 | CASSLDRVSTDTQYF
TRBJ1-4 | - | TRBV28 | CASRDSTWEKLFF
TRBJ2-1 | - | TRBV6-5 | CASSYNGVSSYNEQFF
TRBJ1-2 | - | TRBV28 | CASSLDRQGANTF
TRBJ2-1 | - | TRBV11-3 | CASSPGYSGGEQFF
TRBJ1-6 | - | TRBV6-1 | CASRSDRTSSRLHF
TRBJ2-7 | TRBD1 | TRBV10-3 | CATTAGTGAHEQYF
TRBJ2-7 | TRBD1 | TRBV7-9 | CASSPRDRAYEQYF
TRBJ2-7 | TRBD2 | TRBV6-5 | CASSYSLASGYEQYF
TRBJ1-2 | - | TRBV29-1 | CSVGEGVGGYTF
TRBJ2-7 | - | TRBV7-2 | CASSLQGSLEQYF
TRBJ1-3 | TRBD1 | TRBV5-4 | CASSPGTVSGNTIYF
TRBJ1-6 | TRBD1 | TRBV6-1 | CATMDRGNSPLHF
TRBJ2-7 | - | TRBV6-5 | CASRVFGTPYEQYF
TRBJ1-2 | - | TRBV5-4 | CASSLSAGSNYGYTF
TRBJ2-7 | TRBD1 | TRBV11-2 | CASSLGQGAREQYF
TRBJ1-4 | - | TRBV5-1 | CASSRGRSYEKLFF
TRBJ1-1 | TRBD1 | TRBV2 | CASSELPRGSGEAFF
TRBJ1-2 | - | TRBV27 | CASSQAAGPHQRFHYGYTF
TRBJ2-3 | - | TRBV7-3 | CASSLVGDTDTQYF
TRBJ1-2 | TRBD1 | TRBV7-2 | CASSLVATGGTDYGYTF
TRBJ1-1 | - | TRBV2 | CASSESGVEAFF
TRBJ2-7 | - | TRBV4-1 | CASSQAPPLELGAVEQYF
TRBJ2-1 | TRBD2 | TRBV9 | CASSPRTSGGREQFF
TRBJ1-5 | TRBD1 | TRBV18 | CASSDRGYQPQHF
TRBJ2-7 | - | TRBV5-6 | CASSPRGMDGKQYF
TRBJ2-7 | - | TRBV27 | CASSSRLVYEQYF
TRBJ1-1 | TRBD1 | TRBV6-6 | CASSRRTGGMNTEAFF